The rows below give T cell receptor beta chains drawn from one sample of a study of regulatory T cells in long-lasting Graves disease. TCRdb fed the multiplex PCR reads into MiXCR, producing one record per CDR3 protein. The table lists 320,000 or so distinct CDR3 sequences, 18% of them singletons. The sequencing used peripheral blood mononuclear cells (PBMCs), collected at new diagnosis, from a patient treated with antithyroid drugs. All receptors come from a female donor with Graves disease. Each CDR3 is given with its conserved first and last residue. D genes are given only for firm matches. Not every row has a clone size; where given, it reads once, few, many or a size class.

>TRBJ2-7|-|12|TRBV11-3|-
TGTGCCAGCAGCGCCGGGGGGCTCGAGCAGTACTTC
CASSAGGLEQYF
>TRBJ1-1|-|13|TRBV4-1|many
TGCGCCAGCAGCCCGACAGCGCTCACTGAAGCTTTCTTT
CASSPTALTEAFF
>TRBJ2-7|TRBD1|16|TRBV28|many
TGTGCCAGCAGTCCGACGGACAGGAGAAGCTCCTACGAGCAGTACTTC
CASSPTDRRSSYEQYF
>TRBJ2-5|-|14|TRBV10-3|many
TGTGCCATCAGTGAGGGCAGGGGAACAGAGACCCAGTACTTC
CAISEGRGTETQYF
>TRBJ1-1|-|15|TRBV28|many
TGTGCCAGCGACAATAGATGGGGGGCTCTCTCTGAAGCTTTCTTT
CASDNRWGALSEAFF
>TRBJ2-1|-|13|TRBV6-1|many
TGTGCCAGCAGTGGCGGGCTATACAATGAGCAGTTCTTC
CASSGGLYNEQFF
>TRBJ2-3|-|17|TRBV2|once
TGTGCCAGCAGCGGACCCCTCCGGGACTCCCTCACGGATACGCAGTATTTT
CASSGPLRDSLTDTQYF
>TRBJ2-1|TRBD2|14|TRBV13|few
TGTGCCAGCAGCTGGGGACTAGCGGACAATGAGCAGTTCTTC
CASSWGLADNEQFF
>TRBJ2-3|-|14|TRBV20-1|-
TGCAGTGCTTATAGCGGACTTAGCACAGATACGCAGTATTTT
CSAYSGLSTDTQYF
>TRBJ2-1|-|15|TRBV5-4|many
TGTGCCAGCAGCTTGGGACTAGGAGACTACAATGAGCAGTTCTTC
CASSLGLGDYNEQFF
>TRBJ2-7|TRBD2|16|TRBV28|many
TGTGCCAGCAGTTTGGGGACTAGCGGAGTCTATTTGAAGCAGTACTTC
CASSLGTSGVYLKQYF
>TRBJ1-1|-|16|TRBV7-2|few
TGTGCCAGCAGCTTCCATGAGGGGGAGATGAACACTGAAGCTTTCTTT
CASSFHEGEMNTEAFF
>TRBJ1-1|-|16|TRBV29-1|many
TGCAGCGCATCCGCCAGGGGCTCACTTATGAACACTGAAGCTTTCTTT
CSASARGSLMNTEAFF
>TRBJ2-3|TRBD2|16|TRBV5-1|few
TGCGCCAGCAGCTTTACAGCGGGGGCTAGCACAGATACGCAGTATTTT
CASSFTAGASTDTQYF
>TRBJ2-3|-|13|TRBV5-1|many
TGCGCCAGCAGCTTGATGGCCTCAGATACGCAGTATTTT
CASSLMASDTQYF
>TRBJ1-4|TRBD1|16|TRBV11-3|many
TGTGCCAGCAGTCGACAGGGTGTCATGTCGGATGAAAAACTGTTTTTT
CASSRQGVMSDEKLFF
>TRBJ2-1|TRBD2|15|TRBV9|-
TGTGCCAGCAGCGTCAGTGCGGGGGTCTACAATGAGCAGTTCTTC
CASSVSAGVYNEQFF
>TRBJ2-1|-|12|TRBV11-2|many
TGTGCCAGCACCCAAACCATTTATGAGCAGTTCTTC
CASTQTIYEQFF
>TRBJ2-1|-|12|TRBV6-2/TRBV6-3|-
TGTGCCAGCAGTTACTTTGATAATGAGCAGTTCTTC
CASSYFDNEQFF
>TRBJ2-5|-|15|TRBV18|few
TGTGCCAGCTCACCAGCGGCACAGGAACAAGAGACCCAGTACTTC
CASSPAAQEQETQYF
>TRBJ1-6|-|17|TRBV9|many
TGTGCCAGCAGCGACCCCCCGGGGCAATTCTATAATTCACCCCTCCACTTT
CASSDPPGQFYNSPLHF
>TRBJ1-6|TRBD1|16|TRBV12-3/TRBV12-4|many
TGTGCCAGCAGTTTTGGAACAGGGGGCTCGTATTCACCCCTCCACTTT
CASSFGTGGSYSPLHF
>TRBJ2-7|-|15|TRBV5-4|many
TGTGCCAGCAGCTTGAGGGGAAGCGAGGCCCTAAGGCAGTACTTC
CASSLRGSEALRQYF
>TRBJ2-5|TRBD1|15|TRBV7-6|many
TGTGCCAGCAGCTTCGGACAGGAGTACCAAGAGACCCAGTACTTC
CASSFGQEYQETQYF
>TRBJ2-7|-|12|TRBV10-1|many
TGCGCCAGTTCGGACTCATCCTACGAGCAGTACTTC
CASSDSSYEQYF
>TRBJ2-7|-|17|TRBV18|few
TGTGCCAGCTCACAGATACGAAATGGACCGATAAGCAAAGAGCAGTACTTC
CASSQIRNGPISKEQYF
>TRBJ2-7|TRBD1|12|TRBV28|many
TGTGCCAGCAATTCACAGGGGTACGAGCAGTACTTC
CASNSQGYEQYF
>TRBJ2-7|TRBD2|14|TRBV4-2|few
TGTGCCAGCAGCGGGACTAGGGAGGGGAACGAGCAGTACTTC
CASSGTREGNEQYF
>TRBJ2-1|TRBD1|17|TRBV4-1|few
TGCGCCAGCAGCCAAGATCGGGCAGGGGGCCGTTTTCCTGAGCAGTTCTTC
CASSQDRAGGRFPEQFF
>TRBJ1-1|-|13|TRBV20-1|once
TGCAGTGCTAGTCGGACAAAGAACACTGAAGCTTTCTTT
CSASRTKNTEAFF
>TRBJ2-4|TRBD1|14|TRBV15|-
TGTGCCACCAGCAGAGTGACAGGGGGAAACATTCAGTACTTC
CATSRVTGGNIQYF
>TRBJ2-7|-|14|TRBV29-1|many
TGCAGCGTTGAAGAGGGACACCCTAGCTACGAGCAGTACTTC
CSVEEGHPSYEQYF
>TRBJ2-7|TRBD1|13|TRBV2|-
TGCGCCAGCAGTGACCCCGGGACAGGGGTCGAGTACTTC
CASSDPGTGVEYF
>TRBJ2-7|TRBD1|15|TRBV7-8|-
TGTGCCAGCAGTTCACGTCCCGGGACAGGGGACGAGCAGTACTTC
CASSSRPGTGDEQYF
>TRBJ2-5|TRBD2|14|TRBV13|many
TGTGCCAGCAGTTTCGGACTAGGTGGTGAGACCCAGTACTTC
CASSFGLGGETQYF
>TRBJ2-1|-|13|TRBV28|-
TGTGCCAGCAGTTTATTAAAGTACAATGAGCAGTTCTTC
CASSLLKYNEQFF
>TRBJ2-1|-|14|TRBV11-3|once
TGTGTCAGCAGCTTGGATAGGGGGGGGAATGAGCAGTTCTTT
CVSSLDRGGNEQFF
>TRBJ2-3|-|10|TRBV7-2|-
TGTGCCAGCAGCCGAAGTACGCAGTATTTT
CASSRSTQYF
>TRBJ1-2|-|14|TRBV19|many
TGTGCCAGTAGTATAGCGGGCAGGGATTATGGCTACACCTTC
CASSIAGRDYGYTF
>TRBJ1-1|TRBD1|12|TRBV11-3|-
TGTGCCAGCAGCTCGGGACAGTCTGAAGCTTTCTTT
CASSSGQSEAFF
>TRBJ2-1|-|11|TRBV6-1|few
TGTGCCAGCAGTGCCGGGGACGGGCAGTTCTTC
CASSAGDGQFF
>TRBJ1-2|-|13|TRBV20-1|many
TGCAGTGCCCACACCCTGGGGGGGTATGGCTACACCTTC
CSAHTLGGYGYTF
>TRBJ2-3|-|12|TRBV5-1|-
TGCGCCAGCAGCTCCGCCGGAGATACGCAGTATTTT
CASSSAGDTQYF
>TRBJ2-1|TRBD1|14|TRBV20-1|many
TGCAGTGCTGGGACAGTTAATGGGCAGGAGGAGCTTTCGTTC
CSAGTVNGQEELSF
>TRBJ1-3|-|14|TRBV7-3|few
TGTGCCAGCAGAAGCTCAGAGGCTGGAAACACCATATATTTT
CASRSSEAGNTIYF
>TRBJ1-1|TRBD1|15|TRBV11-2|many
TGTGCCAGCAGCTTCCCAGGACAGGGGGACGCTGAAGCTTTCTTT
CASSFPGQGDAEAFF
>TRBJ1-5|TRBD1|17|TRBV6-2/TRBV6-3|many
TGTGCCAGCCGCGGGACAGGGGGCATGGGAAGCAATCAGCCCCAGCATTTT
CASRGTGGMGSNQPQHF
>TRBJ2-1|TRBD2|14|TRBV3-1|few
TGTGCCAGCGTAGGGACTAGCGGGATTCATGAGCAGTTCTTC
CASVGTSGIHEQFF
>TRBJ2-1|-|15|TRBV29-1|many
TGCAGCGTTGAATTCGGCAGATCCCACAACAATGAGCAGTTCTTC
CSVEFGRSHNNEQFF
>TRBJ2-1|TRBD2|17|TRBV27|many
TGTGCCAGCAGCCCTATGGGTAGCGGGAGGAAGTACAATGAGCAGTTCTTC
CASSPMGSGRKYNEQFF
>TRBJ2-5|-|14|TRBV7-9|many
TGTGCCAGCACCATAGGACGGGAACAAGAGACCCAGTACTTC
CASTIGREQETQYF
>TRBJ1-1|-|12|TRBV5-5|many
TGTGCCAGCAGCTACGGGGCCGGTGGAGCTTTCTTT
CASSYGAGGAFF